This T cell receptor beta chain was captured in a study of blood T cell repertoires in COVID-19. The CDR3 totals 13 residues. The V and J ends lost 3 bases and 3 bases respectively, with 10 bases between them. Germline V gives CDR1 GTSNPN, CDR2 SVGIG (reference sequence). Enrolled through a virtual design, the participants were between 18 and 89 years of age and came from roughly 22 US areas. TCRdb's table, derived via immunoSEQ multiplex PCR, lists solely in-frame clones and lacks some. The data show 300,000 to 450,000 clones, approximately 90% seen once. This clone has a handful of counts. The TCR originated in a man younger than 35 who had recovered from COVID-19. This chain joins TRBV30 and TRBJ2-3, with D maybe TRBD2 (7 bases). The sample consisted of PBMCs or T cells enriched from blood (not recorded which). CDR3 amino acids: CAWSRGGTDTQYF. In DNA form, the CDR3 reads TGTGCCTGGAGCAGGGGAGGGACAGATACGCAGTATTTT.